What follows are 30 T cell receptor beta chains derived from one specimen sequenced in a study of blood T cell repertoires in COVID-19. TCRdb's table, derived via immunoSEQ multiplex PCR, lists solely in-frame clones and lacks some. The sample has almost 200,000 clones; 70% to 90% are singletons. Sequenced: PBMCs or T cells enriched from blood (not recorded which). These receptors all come from a woman aged 18-29 years who had recovered from COVID-19.

The chain employs TRBV28 and TRBJ2-2; 10 bases map to TRBD1. CDR1 MDHEN and CDR2 SYDVKM come from the germline V gene. The CDR3 contains 14 residues. Germline trimming cut 6 bases from V and 7 bases from J; bases unmatched to any gene: 5. The CDR3 nucleotides read TGTGCCAGCAGGACAGGGGGCGCGGACGGGGAGCTGTTTTTT. This encodes CASRTGGADGELFF.

This sequence joins TRBV5-1 and TRBJ1-2, with no clear D. The germline V gene has CDR1 SGHRS and CDR2 YFSETQ. V lost 1 base and J lost 5, with 12 bases in between. This CDR3 comprises 14 residues. CDR3: CASSLRTETYGYTF. CDR3 bases: TGCGCCAGCAGCTTGAGAACAGAGACATATGGCTACACCTTC. Supplemented by reference TRBV5-1 and TRBJ1-2, the full variable domain reads KAGVTQTPRYLIKTRGQQVTLSCSPISGHRSVSWYQQTPGQGLQFLFEYFSETQRNKGNFPGRFSGRQFSNSRSEMNVSTLELGDSALYLCASSLRTETYGYTFGSGTRLTVV.

The chain recombines TRBV7-9 with TRBJ1-1; 10 nucleotides align to TRBD1. Germline CDR1 is SEHNR and CDR2 is FQNEAQ (reference sequence). Unmatched junction bases numbered 4, after V lost 3 bases and J lost 3 bases. The CDR3 runs 15 residues. The CDR3 DNA is TGTGCCAGCAGCTTCCAGGACAGGGGGGACACTGAAGCTTTCTTT. Its protein product is CASSFQDRGDTEAFF.

The table lists this clone with a few counts. The rearrangement uses TRBV4-1 and TRBJ1-2; D is ambiguous. CDR1 is MGHRA and CDR2 is YSYEKL in the germline V gene. V was trimmed by 3 bases and J by 0 bases, leaving 8 bases between them. The CDR3 is 14 amino acids. The CDR3 DNA follows: TGCGCCAGCAGCCACGGTCCTCCTAACTATGGCTACACCTTC. Its translation is CASSHGPPNYGYTF.

Written as DNA, the CDR3 is TGTGCCAGCAGCTCGGTCGGTGATACTGAAGCTTTCTTT. Translation gives CASSSVGDTEAFF. The chain employs TRBV7-2 and TRBJ1-1; D not certain. The CDR3 is 13 residues long. Deletions cut 4 bases from V and 5 bases from J, with 11 bases between. Germline V CDR1 and CDR2: SGHTA, FQGNSA.

The chain carries TRBV30 and TRBJ1-1; no definite D call. CDR1 is GTSNPN, CDR2 SVGIG, per germline (reference sequence). CDR3 length equals 15 residues. The ends were cut back, 3 bases at V and 3 bases at J, with 17 bases in the middle. CDR3 nucleotide sequence: TGTGCCTGGAGGGGGAGGGCACTACTGGACACTGAAGCTTTCTTT. It yields the protein CAWRGRALLDTEAFF.

The chain couples TRBV4-2 to TRBJ2-7; 14 bases are a match to TRBD2. CDR1 is LGHNA and CDR2 is YNFKEQ in the germline V gene. Trimming at V came to 4 bases and at J to 0 bases, leaving 5 bases not matched to a gene. The length of the CDR3 is 17 residues. The CDR3 nucleotides are TGTGCCAGCAGCCTGGGACTAGCGGGGGCTAGCTCCTACGAGCAGTACTTC. It is translated as CASSLGLAGASSYEQYF.

The table lists this clone with a few counts. The chain carries TRBV12-3 or TRBV12-4 and TRBJ1-1; TRBD1 matches at 7 bases. V gave up 3 bases and J gave up 3 bases; unmatched junction bases: 1. This CDR3 has 13 amino acids. The DNA of the CDR3 is TGTGCCAGCAGTTTTCAGGGGGACACTGAAGCTTTCTTT. The encoded protein is CASSFQGDTEAFF.

This clone occurred a few times. The chain links TRBV18 to TRBJ2-1; D not resolved. CDR3 length equals 13 residues. Germline CDR1 is KGHSH and CDR2 is LQKENI. V shed 1 base and J shed 10 bases, with 11 bases lying between them. CDR3 loop: CASSPLARSEQFF. DNA of the CDR3: TGTGCCAGCTCACCACTAGCCCGGTCAGAGCAGTTCTTC. The full variable domain, its missing parts supplied by reference TRBV18 and TRBJ2-1, is NAGVMQNPRHLVRRRGQEARLRCSPMKGHSHVYWYRQLPEEGLKFMVYLQKENIIDESGMPKERFSAEFPKEGPSILRIQQVVRGDSAAYFCASSPLARSEQFFGPGTRLTVL.

The genes are TRBV10-3 and TRBJ1-2; D remains ambiguous. The V end was cut by 7 bases, the J end by 0 bases, with 9 bases between. CDR3 size: 13 residues. Germline values: CDR1 ENHRY, CDR2 SYGVKD. The CDR3 loop is CAITQAANYGYTF. The CDR3 nucleotides read TGTGCCATCACCCAAGCCGCTAACTATGGCTACACCTTC.

The V gene is TRBV6-2 or TRBV6-3, the J gene TRBJ2-3; maybe TRBD2 (7 bases). Trimming removed 5 bases from V and 5 bases from J, with 14 bases in between. CDR3 length: 14 residues. Germline V gives CDR1 MNHEY, CDR2 SVGEGT. This CDR3 is CASSPGGSGDTQYF. The CDR3 nucleotides are TGTGCCAGCAGTCCGGGGGGCAGTGGAGATACGCAGTATTTT.

Of note for this clone: Other nucleotide sequences in the sample specify the same CDR3. The chain recombines TRBV9 with TRBJ2-3; D perhaps matches TRBD2 (7 bases). The germline V gene has CDR1 SGDLS and CDR2 YYNGEE. Trimming removed 0 bases from V and 1 base from J, with 12 bases in between. The CDR3 has 16 amino acids. The CDR3: CASSVGGGAGTDTQYF. CDR3 bases: TGTGCCAGCAGCGTAGGTGGGGGGGCCGGCACAGATACGCAGTATTTT.

The V call is TRBV6-2 or TRBV6-3, the J call TRBJ2-1, with TRBD2 identical over 9 bases. In germline, CDR1 is MNHEY, CDR2 SVGEGT. CDR3 length: 14 residues. Trimming cost V 5 bases and J 3 bases; bases outside gene matches: 2. Written as DNA, the CDR3 is TGTGCCAGCAGTGGGACTAGCTTCTACAATGAGCAGTTCTTC. Translated, it gives CASSGTSFYNEQFF.

The chain has TRBV4-1 and TRBJ2-7; possible D gene TRBD2, 7 bases. Trimming took 4 bases from V and 0 from J, leaving 16 bases between them. The germline gives CDR1 MGHRA, CDR2 YSYEKL. The CDR3 runs to 16 residues. DNA of the CDR3: TGCGCCAGCAGCCCGGGGGGCAGGACTCCCTCCTACGAGCAGTACTTC. Translating gives CASSPGGRTPSYEQYF.

CDR3 amino acids: CASSLGLQRDQPQHF. The CDR3 DNA is TGTGCCAGCAGCCTGGGACTTCAAAGGGATCAGCCCCAGCATTTT. This chain uses TRBV6-5 with TRBJ1-5, with D perhaps matching TRBD1 (5 bases). Germline V gene sequence: CDR1 MNHEY, CDR2 SVGAGI. V was pared by 6 bases and J by 5 bases, with 17 bases between. The CDR3 length is 15 residues.

In this sample, this clone turned up once. The chain joins TRBV5-1 to TRBJ2-3, with D possibly being TRBD2 (5 bases). Germline CDR1 SGHRS, CDR2 YFSETQ. The CDR3 has 15 amino acids. Trimming took off 0 bases at V and 3 bases at J, with 11 bases between the two ends. The CDR3 bases are TGCGCCAGCAGCTTGGAACAGTGGGAGACAGATACGCAGTATTTT. Translated: CASSLEQWETDTQYF. Full variable domain (missing parts from reference TRBV5-1 and TRBJ2-3): KAGVTQTPRYLIKTRGQQVTLSCSPISGHRSVSWYQQTPGQGLQFLFEYFSETQRNKGNFPGRFSGRQFSNSRSEMNVSTLELGDSALYLCASSLEQWETDTQYFGPGTRLTVL.

This clone was detected only once. The chain employs TRBV9 and TRBJ2-1; D remains unclear. V shed 0 bases and J shed 6 bases, with 10 bases lying between them. Germline lookup yields CDR1 SGDLS and CDR2 YYNGEE. The CDR3 covers 14 residues. In DNA form, the CDR3 reads TGTGCCAGCAGCGTAGGGGCCCCCCGCAATGAGCAGTTCTTC. Its translation is CASSVGAPRNEQFF.

The rearrangement uses TRBV10-2 and TRBJ1-2; 9 bases align to TRBD1. V was clipped by 6 bases and J by 8 bases; unmatched bases: 4. CDR1 and CDR2 (germline): WSHSY, SAAADI. CDR3 size: 12 residues. The CDR3 DNA reads TGCGCCAGCAGAAGACAGGGGGACGGCTACACCTTC. Translated: CASRRQGDGYTF.

This clone was detected only once. The chain uses TRBV5-4 and TRBJ1-2; perhaps TRBD1 as D (5 bases). V lost 0 bases, J lost 3 bases, and 12 bases lay in between. The CDR3 runs 15 residues. CDR1 SGHNT and CDR2 YYREEE come from the germline V gene (reference sequence). The CDR3 loop reads CASSLAQGGYYGYTF. The CDR3 nucleotides read TGTGCCAGCAGCTTGGCCCAGGGAGGGTACTATGGCTACACCTTC.

CDR3 in DNA: TGTGCCAGCAGCCGCGGGGACAGGGTTGGGGACAATGAGCAGTTCTTC. Protein sequence: CASSRGDRVGDNEQFF. V gene TRBV28 combines with J gene TRBJ2-1; 9 bases are shared with TRBD1. The CDR3 spans 16 residues. CDR1 and CDR2 (germline): MDHEN, SYDVKM. Trimming cost V 6 bases and J 5 bases; bases outside gene matches: 11.

The chain carries TRBV4-1 and TRBJ1-2; maybe TRBD1 (5 bases). CDR1 is MGHRA and CDR2 is YSYEKL in the germline V gene. The CDR3 totals 13 residues. Trimming left V 1 base short and J 8 bases short, with 11 bases between. CDR3 in DNA: TGCGCCAGCAGCCAAGTGGGTCAGGGAGGCTACACCTTC. This codes for CASSQVGQGGYTF.

The CDR3 nucleotides read TGTGCCAGCAGCCTCCGACAGGGACTTAGCACAGATACGCAGTATTTT. The encoded protein is CASSLRQGLSTDTQYF. The rearrangement links TRBV11-3 to TRBJ2-3, with a possible D match to TRBD1 (7 bases). Germline CDR1 and CDR2: SGHNT and YENEEA. There are 16 residues in the CDR3. Deletions cut 5 bases from V and 0 bases from J, with 15 bases between.

This chain connects TRBV13 to TRBJ1-4; D perhaps matches TRBD1 (5 bases). Germline CDR1 PRHDT, CDR2 FYEKMQ (reference sequence). This CDR3 region has 16 residues. V was clipped by 4 bases and J by 0 bases, with 12 bases between them. CDR3 loop: CASSSGHLTTNEKLFF. CDR3 DNA: TGTGCCAGCAGCTCCGGACACCTGACAACTAATGAAAAACTGTTTTTT.

The chain joins TRBV28 to TRBJ1-1; TRBD1 is a possible D gene (5 bases). The CDR3 sequence is 12 residues long. V dropped 7 bases and J dropped 7 bases, with 13 bases sitting between them. Germline V gene data show CDR1 as MDHEN and CDR2 as SYDVKM. The CDR3 here is CASKRSQGEAFF. DNA for the CDR3: TGTGCCAGCAAGAGATCCCAGGGTGAAGCTTTCTTT.

The chain links TRBV19 to TRBJ2-2, with D possibly matching TRBD2 (5 bases). Germline-derived CDR1 and CDR2 are LNHDA and SQIVND (reference sequence). Trimming pared 6 bases from V and 6 bases from J, leaving 20 bases between. CDR3 size: 16 residues. In DNA, the CDR3 is TGTGCCAGTAGCCCCCGCCGGATAGGTAGCGCCGGGGAGCTGTTTTTT. Translation: CASSPRRIGSAGELFF. The variable domain in full, completed from reference TRBV19 and TRBJ2-2, reads DGGITQSPKYLFRKEGQNVTLSCEQNLNHDAMYWYRQDPGQGLRLIYYSQIVNDFQKGDIAEGYSVSREKKESFPLTVTSAQKNPTAFYLCASSPRRIGSAGELFFGEGSRLTVL.

The CDR3 loop reads CASSPSRGRETQYF. The CDR3 bases are TGTGCCAGCTCACCATCCAGGGGGCGAGAGACCCAGTACTTC. This chain links TRBV18 with TRBJ2-5, with 8 bases lining up with TRBD1. The CDR3 totals 14 residues. CDR1 and CDR2 from the germline V gene are KGHSH and LQKENI. Germline trimming cut 2 bases from V and 4 bases from J; bases unmatched to any gene: 3. Supplemented by reference TRBV18 and TRBJ2-5, the full variable domain reads NAGVMQNPRHLVRRRGQEARLRCSPMKGHSHVYWYRQLPEEGLKFMVYLQKENIIDESGMPKERFSAEFPKEGPSILRIQQVVRGDSAAYFCASSPSRGRETQYFGPGTRLLVL.

The CDR3 sequence: CASSEYRGGGNQPQHF. The CDR3 nucleotides are TGTGCCAGCAGTGAGTACAGGGGAGGAGGCAATCAGCCCCAGCATTTT. The chain has TRBV6-1 and TRBJ1-5; 7 nucleotides align to TRBD1. Germline V lookup: CDR1 MNHNS, CDR2 SASEGT. V dropped 3 bases and J dropped 2; count of bases not matched to a gene: 7. The CDR3 loop spans 16 amino acids.

This sequence joins TRBV29-1 and TRBJ2-2; TRBD2 is a possible D gene (5 bases). Deletions cut 6 bases from V and 1 base from J, with 12 bases between. Germline assignment: CDR1 SQVTM and CDR2 ANQGSEA. This CDR3 is 14 amino acids long. In DNA form, the CDR3 reads TGCAGCGTCGAGGGTGCAGGGAACACCGGGGAGCTGTTTTTT. This encodes CSVEGAGNTGELFF.

The DNA of the CDR3 is TGCAGCGTTGTAAGGACTATGAACACTGAAGCTTTCTTT. Its protein is CSVVRTMNTEAFF. This sequence joins TRBV29-1 and TRBJ1-1; D is undetermined. The CDR3 is 13 amino acids. Germline loops: CDR1 SQVTM, CDR2 ANQGSEA. V was shortened by 4 bases and J by 0 bases, with 9 bases between the two germline ends.

The sample holds a few counts of this clone. CDR3 in DNA: TGTGCCAGCAGCGGGGGACAGGGCCTGGACACTGAAGCTTTCTTT. This translates into CASSGGQGLDTEAFF. The chain combines TRBV5-5 with TRBJ1-1, with 9 bases aligning to TRBD1. Germline-derived CDR1 and CDR2 are SGHKS and YYEKEE (reference sequence). The CDR3 is made up of 15 amino acids. Trimming cost V 4 bases and J 3 bases; bases outside gene matches: 7.